One sample yielded the 8 T cell receptor beta chains listed below, sequenced in a study of T cell changes during pregnancy in multiple sclerosis. The data were produced by immunoSEQ multiplex PCR, yet TCRdb's version contains in-frame clones alone and is incomplete. The repertoire holds around 31,000 clones, with roughly 91% as singletons. The sequencing used CD4+ T cells from peripheral blood mononuclear cells, collected in the second trimester of pregnancy. Every receptor here comes from a female donor with multiple sclerosis, enrolled in a pregnancy study.

This clone was counted only a few times. The chain carries TRBV30 and TRBJ2-2; 9 bases fit TRBD2. Looked up from germline, CDR1 is GTSNPN and CDR2 is SVGIG (reference sequence). The CDR3 extends over 13 amino acids. V shed 5 bases and J 5 bases; nucleotides not matched to a gene: 3. The CDR3 DNA reads as TGTGCCTGGGGGACTAGCCCGACCGGGGAGCTGTTTTTT. Its protein is CAWGTSPTGELFF. The whole variable domain, filled in from reference TRBV30 and TRBJ2-2, reads SQTIHQWPATLVQPVGSPLSLECTVEGTSNPNLYWYRQAAGRGLQLLFYSVGIGQISSEVPQNLSASRPQDRQFILSSKKLLLSDSGFYLCAWGTSPTGELFFGEGSRLTVL.

This chain links TRBV19 with TRBJ2-1; the D gene is possibly TRBD2 (6 bases). The V gene lost 7 bases and the J gene lost 3 bases, with 19 bases spanning the gap. Germline V CDR1 and CDR2: LNHDA, SQIVND (reference sequence). This CDR3 contains 16 residues. CDR3 nucleotides: TGTGCCAGTACGCCTCAACAAGTCGGGGGCTACAATGAGCAGTTCTTC. Encoded protein: CASTPQQVGGYNEQFF.

V usage is TRBV30 and J usage is TRBJ1-2; a weak D match, TRBD1 (5 bases). The length of the CDR3 is 17 residues. V was cut by 7 bases and J by 0 bases, with 24 bases left in between. In germline, CDR1 is GTSNPN, CDR2 SVGIG (reference sequence). DNA for the CDR3: TGTGCCTTCAAAGGGGCGGCATCCCCCACCACTAACTATGGCTACACCTTC. Protein sequence: CAFKGAASPTTNYGYTF.

The chain links TRBV2 to TRBJ2-4; TRBD1 agrees at 10 bases. CDR3 length: 14 residues. The junction had 4 bases not matched to a gene; V was cut back by 7 bases and J by 4 bases. CDR1 and CDR2 from the germline V gene are SNHLY and FYNNEI. CDR3 sequence (DNA): TGTGCCAGCAACGAGGGACAGGGGAAAAACATTCAGTACTTC. It is translated as CASNEGQGKNIQYF.

The chain combines TRBV7-8 with TRBJ1-3, with D maybe TRBD1 (6 bases). The CDR3 consists of 16 residues. V lost 7 bases and J lost 0, with 16 bases in between. Per germline, CDR1 SGHVS and CDR2 FQNEAQ. CDR3 bases: TGTGCCAGCAAGCAATCAGGGGATCTCTCTGGAAACACCATATATTTT. Translation: CASKQSGDLSGNTIYF.

The rearrangement uses TRBV19 and TRBJ2-1; D is uncertain. Germline lookup yields CDR1 LNHDA and CDR2 SQIVND (reference sequence). This CDR3 has 15 residues. V was clipped by 2 bases and J by 3 bases, with 11 bases between them. CDR3 sequence reads: CASSIKLPLYNEQFF. CDR3 in DNA: TGTGCCAGTAGTATAAAGCTCCCCCTCTACAATGAGCAGTTCTTC. Using reference TRBV19 and TRBJ2-1 for the parts outside the CDR3, the full variable domain is DGGITQSPKYLFRKEGQNVTLSCEQNLNHDAMYWYRQDPGQGLRLIYYSQIVNDFQKGDIAEGYSVSREKKESFPLTVTSAQKNPTAFYLCASSIKLPLYNEQFFGPGTRLTVL.

The chain uses TRBV7-6 and TRBJ2-7, with D hard to call. V was cut by 3 bases and J by 3 bases, with 9 bases left in between. Per germline, CDR1 SGHVS and CDR2 FNYEAQ. CDR3 length: 13 residues. CDR3 sequence: CASSFQEFYEQYF. The CDR3 coding sequence is TGTGCCAGCAGCTTCCAGGAATTCTACGAGCAGTACTTC.

The rearrangement links TRBV19 to TRBJ1-1; possible D gene TRBD1, 6 bases. Trimming cost V 3 bases and J 5 bases, with 13 bases left between them. CDR1 LNHDA and CDR2 SQIVND come from the germline V gene (reference sequence). This CDR3 is built from 14 residues. CDR3: CASSMAARGTEAFF. CDR3 coding DNA: TGTGCCAGTAGTATGGCGGCCAGGGGAACTGAAGCTTTCTTT.